The 20 T cell receptor beta chains below all came from one sample that was sequenced in a study of cytomegalovirus exposure and HLA in healthy donors. It was with 60 Vbeta and 13 Jbeta primers that the PCR ran. The repertoire was sequenced with immunoSEQ multiplex PCR; TCRdb's copy has only in-frame clones and lacks some. The table includes roughly 200,000 clones, 79% detected once. Material: PBMCs. The source of these receptors is a girl aged 5-17 years in good health and CMV-seropositive.

The V and J genes are TRBV5-1 and TRBJ2-7, with TRBD1 matching over 8 bases. After removal of 3 bases from V and 5 bases from J, the junction contained 10 bases not matched to a gene. The CDR3 has 15 amino acids. Germline V gene sequence: CDR1 SGHRS, CDR2 YFSETQ. The CDR3 region is CASSSTGGIVNEQYF. DNA for the CDR3: TGCGCCAGCAGCTCTACAGGGGGAATAGTGAACGAGCAGTACTTC. Combining the CDR3 with reference TRBV5-1 and TRBJ2-7 gives the whole variable domain KAGVTQTPRYLIKTRGQQVTLSCSPISGHRSVSWYQQTPGQGLQFLFEYFSETQRNKGNFPGRFSGRQFSNSRSEMNVSTLELGDSALYLCASSSTGGIVNEQYFGPGTRLTVT.

With respect to this clone: The identical CDR3 is also encoded by other nucleotide sequences in the sample. The chain recombines TRBV18 with TRBJ1-1, with 7 bases fitting TRBD1. Trimming removed 4 bases from V and 0 bases from J; junction bases left unmatched: 2. This CDR3 is built from 14 residues. Looked up from germline, CDR1 is KGHSH and CDR2 is LQKENI. CDR3 nucleotide sequence: TGTGCCAGCTCACTAGGACAGGTGAACACTGAAGCTTTCTTT. Translated: CASSLGQVNTEAFF.

This clone was counted a few times. The rearrangement uses TRBV4-3 and TRBJ1-1, with D uncertain. Germline CDR1 is LGHNA and CDR2 is YSLEER. V dropped 0 bases and J dropped 0 bases, with 8 bases sitting between them. CDR3 length: 15 residues. The CDR3 sequence is CASSQDVDLNTEAFF. CDR3 in DNA: TGCGCCAGCAGCCAAGATGTTGACTTGAACACTGAAGCTTTCTTT.

This clone is a singleton in its sample. The DNA for the CDR3 is TGTGCCAGCAGTGCAGGGGCCGCATCGACCATTCAGTACTTC. Its translation: CASSAGAASTIQYF. V is TRBV6-4 and J is TRBJ2-4, with D perhaps TRBD1 (6 bases). Germline CDR1 is MRHNA and CDR2 is SNTAGT. V shed 4 bases and J shed 9 bases, with 16 bases lying between them. The CDR3 totals 14 residues.

The CDR3 DNA is TGTGCCAGCAGTTCCGTCCAGGGGATCCACGAGCAGTACTTC. Translated: CASSSVQGIHEQYF. V usage is TRBV27 and J usage is TRBJ2-5; weak D call: TRBD1 (6 bases). The DNA end lines up better with TRBJ2-7; the J call may be wrong. Germline assignment: CDR1 MNHEY and CDR2 SMNVEV (reference sequence). This CDR3 has 14 residues.

V is TRBV30 and J is TRBJ2-2, with 8 bases aligning to TRBD2. The J segment lost 0 bases and the V segment lost 5 bases, leaving 8 bases of the junction unmatched. This CDR3 region has 16 residues. Per germline, CDR1 GTSNPN and CDR2 SVGIG (reference sequence). The CDR3 bases are TGTGCCTGGTTAGTACCGGGACTAGCGAACACCGGGGAGCTGTTTTTT. The encoded protein is CAWLVPGLANTGELFF.

The chain couples TRBV11-2 to TRBJ2-7, with D possibly matching TRBD2 (6 bases). The germline gives CDR1 SGHAT, CDR2 FQNNGV. V shed 1 base and J shed 7 bases, with 11 bases lying between them. The CDR3 extends over 13 amino acids. The CDR3 sequence is CASSLVGGQEQYF. CDR3 nucleotide sequence: TGTGCCAGCAGCTTAGTCGGGGGTCAGGAGCAGTACTTC.

The chain couples TRBV19 to TRBJ2-5; TRBD1 matches at 9 bases. The CDR3 has 14 residues. The germline CDR1 and CDR2 sequences are LNHDA and SQIVND (reference sequence). V lost 4 bases and J lost 4; bases outside the gene matches: 4. In DNA, the CDR3 is TGTGCCAGTAGTACACAGGGACAGGGAGAGACCCAGTACTTC. Its protein is CASSTQGQGETQYF. The entire variable domain, with the rest obtained from reference TRBV19 and TRBJ2-5, is as follows: DGGITQSPKYLFRKEGQNVTLSCEQNLNHDAMYWYRQDPGQGLRLIYYSQIVNDFQKGDIAEGYSVSREKKESFPLTVTSAQKNPTAFYLCASSTQGQGETQYFGPGTRLLVL.

The V gene is TRBV29-1, the J gene TRBJ2-3, with D possibly matching TRBD2 (5 bases). V gave up 7 bases and J gave up 1 base, with 15 bases separating them. CDR3 length equals 14 residues. Germline CDR1 and CDR2: SQVTM and ANQGSEA. The CDR3 DNA reads as TGCAGCGCCTCCCCGGGGTCCCGCACAGATACGCAGTATTTT. Amino acid sequence: CSASPGSRTDTQYF.

This chain uses TRBV7-2 with TRBJ1-6; D gene uncertain. Germline loops: CDR1 SGHTA, CDR2 FQGNSA. Between the trimmed V and J ends, which lost 4 bases and 4 bases, there was a span of 14 bases. The CDR3 contains 16 residues. The CDR3 region has the DNA TGTGCCAGCAGCTCCCGTCGAGGGCCTTATAATTCACCCCTCCACTTT. Translation: CASSSRRGPYNSPLHF. Complete variable domain (other parts from reference TRBV7-2 and TRBJ1-6): GAGVSQSPSNKVTEKGKDVELRCDPISGHTALYWYRQSLGQGLEFLIYFQGNSAPDKSGLPSDRFSAERTGGSVSTLTIQRTQQEDSAVYLCASSSRRGPYNSPLHFGNGTRLTVT.

The count of this clone is one. This rearrangement joins TRBV19 to TRBJ1-2, with 9 bases identical to TRBD1. The V gene's germline CDR1 is LNHDA and CDR2 SQIVND (reference sequence). J was trimmed by 4 bases and V by 3 bases; bases with no gene match: 3. The CDR3 extends over 14 amino acids. In DNA form, the CDR3 reads TGTGCCAGTAGTATGGGGACAGGGATCTATGGCTACACCTTC. Its protein is CASSMGTGIYGYTF.

The V call is TRBV5-1, the J call TRBJ2-3, with 7 positions matching TRBD1. Germline CDR1 is SGHRS and CDR2 is YFSETQ. The CDR3 extends over 16 amino acids. Trimming at V came to 4 bases and at J to 6 bases, leaving 14 bases not matched to a gene. CDR3 DNA: TGCGCCAGCAGCCGAGAGACCGACAGGGCTCTGGATACGCAGTATTTT. This sequence encodes CASSRETDRALDTQYF.

The chain carries TRBV10-2 and TRBJ2-7, with 9 bases fitting TRBD1. Germline V lookup: CDR1 WSHSY, CDR2 SAAADI. CDR3 length equals 15 residues. V dropped 4 bases and J dropped 5; count of bases not matched to a gene: 9. CDR3 sequence reads: CASSVLGTGRNEQYF. CDR3 nucleotide sequence: TGCGCCAGCAGTGTTTTAGGGACAGGGCGCAACGAGCAGTACTTC.

CDR3 nucleotides: TGTGCCAGCAGCTTAGGGGGGCCTAGCAATCAGCCCCAGCATTTT. Its protein product is CASSLGGPSNQPQHF. The V call is TRBV7-6, the J call TRBJ1-5, with a tentative D call TRBD1 (6 bases). V was pared by 1 base and J by 0 bases, with 7 bases between. The CDR3 spans 15 residues. CDR1 SGHVS and CDR2 FNYEAQ come from the germline V gene. Variable domain in full (rest from reference TRBV7-6 and TRBJ1-5): GAGVSQSPRYKVTKRGQDVALRCDPISGHVSLYWYRQALGQGPEFLTYFNYEAQQDKSGLPNDRFSAERPEGSISTLTIQRTEQRDSAMYRCASSLGGPSNQPQHFGDGTRLSIL.

The chain has TRBV6-1 and TRBJ1-2; D gene ambiguous. The germline V gene encodes CDR1 MNHNS and CDR2 SASEGT. The CDR3 has 12 amino acids. V dropped 3 bases and J dropped 7 bases, with 9 bases sitting between them. The CDR3 loop is CASSDSRAGYTF. The CDR3 DNA reads TGTGCCAGCAGTGATTCTAGAGCTGGCTACACCTTC.

In this sample, this clone turned up a few times. The chain joins TRBV5-1 to TRBJ2-5; D is unclear. Looked up from germline, CDR1 is SGHRS and CDR2 is YFSETQ. Trimming pared 0 bases from V and 5 bases from J, leaving 5 bases between. The CDR3 length is 12 residues. In DNA form, the CDR3 reads TGCGCCAGCAGCTTGGATCAGGAGACCCAGTACTTC. As protein: CASSLDQETQYF.

The chain couples TRBV4-2 to TRBJ1-5; 9 positions agree with TRBD1. CDR1 is LGHNA, CDR2 YNFKEQ, per germline. The CDR3 contains 16 residues. V shed 1 base and J 6 bases; nucleotides not matched to a gene: 7. Written as DNA, the CDR3 is TGTGCCAGCAGCCAAGGGGACAGGGACTTTAGTCAGCCCCAGCATTTT. Residues: CASSQGDRDFSQPQHF.

The CDR3 spells CASMMTGAGQYF. The CDR3 region has the DNA TGTGCCAGCATGATGACAGGGGCAGGGCAGTATTTT. The J gene is TRBJ2-3, the V gene TRBV2; 8 bases fit TRBD1. The CDR3 is made up of 12 amino acids. Germline V gene lookup returns CDR1 SNHLY and CDR2 FYNNEI. J was trimmed by 11 bases and V by 7 bases; bases with no gene match: 8.

The sample holds a few counts of this clone. The CDR3: CSAWTGVPYNEQFF. The CDR3, as DNA: TGCAGCGCATGGACAGGGGTCCCCTACAATGAGCAGTTCTTC. The chain couples TRBV29-1 to TRBJ2-1; 9 bases line up with TRBD1. The ends lost 7 bases at V and 2 bases at J; junction bases unmatched: 6. The CDR3 runs 14 residues. The germline CDR1 and CDR2 sequences are SQVTM and ANQGSEA.

The chain links TRBV10-2 to TRBJ2-7; TRBD2 is a possible D gene (6 bases). Germline CDR1 WSHSY, CDR2 SAAADI. V shed 6 bases and J shed 7 bases, with 19 bases lying between them. This CDR3 is 14 amino acids long. The CDR3 loop reads CASRLLAQAREQYF. DNA of the CDR3: TGCGCCAGCAGGTTACTAGCCCAGGCTCGGGAGCAGTACTTC.